These 10 T cell receptor beta chains share one sample of origin, sequenced in a study of blood T cell repertoires in COVID-19. Measured with immunoSEQ multiplex PCR; TCRdb has only the in-frame clones, and not every one. The sample carries about 89,000 clones, 85% to 95% recorded once. The material sequenced was peripheral blood. These receptors were obtained from a human donor with active COVID-19. The donor label of this sample is uncertain.

CDR3 DNA sequence: TGTGCCAGCAGCCGGGGGACAGCAACTAATGAAAAACTGTTTTTT. Translated: CASSRGTATNEKLFF. J is TRBJ1-4 and V is TRBV5-5; 7 positions agree with TRBD1. This CDR3 is 15 amino acids long. Germline V gives CDR1 SGHKS, CDR2 YYEKEE (reference sequence). The V gene end was trimmed by 4 bases and the J gene end by 0 bases; junction bases not matched to a gene: 3.

The count of this clone is one. The CDR3 DNA is TGTGCCAGCAGCCAAGATGGGGCAGGTCTTAATGAAAAACTGTTTTTT. This gives the protein CASSQDGAGLNEKLFF. The genes are TRBV4-2 and TRBJ1-4; weak D call: TRBD1 (5 bases). The CDR3 has 16 residues. V lost 0 bases, J lost 4 bases, and 12 bases lay in between. CDR1 and CDR2 (germline): LGHNA, YNFKEQ.

CDR3 sequence reads: CASSVRRVESPLHF. Written as DNA, the CDR3 is TGTGCCAGCAGCGTCCGCAGGGTAGAGTCACCCCTCCACTTT. The chain recombines TRBV7-8 with TRBJ1-6; D possibly corresponds to TRBD1 (5 bases). In germline, CDR1 is SGHVS, CDR2 FQNEAQ. V lost 5 bases and J lost 10, with 15 bases in between. The CDR3 length is 14 residues. Full variable domain (missing parts from reference TRBV7-8 and TRBJ1-6): GAGVSQSPRYKVAKRGQDVALRCDPISGHVSLFWYQQALGQGPEFLTYFQNEAQLDKSGLPSDRFFAERPEGSVSTLKIQRTQQEDSAVYLCASSVRRVESPLHFGNGTRLTVT.

This chain uses TRBV5-4 with TRBJ2-7; TRBD2 matches 12 bases. This CDR3 is 15 amino acids long. CDR1 is SGHNT and CDR2 is YYREEE in the germline V gene (reference sequence). V shed 4 bases and J 2 bases; nucleotides not matched to a gene: 4. The DNA for the CDR3 is TGTGCCAGCAGCACCGGACTAGCGGGGACCTACGAGCAGTACTTC. It codes for CASSTGLAGTYEQYF.

The gene calls are TRBV11-1 and TRBJ2-5; 7 bases agree with TRBD2. The trim removed 3 bases at V and 0 bases at J, leaving 7 bases unmatched. The CDR3 has 16 residues. CDR1 and CDR2 (germline): SGHAT, FQDESV (reference sequence). Written as DNA, the CDR3 is TGTGCCAGCAGCTTGGCGGCGGGGGACTACCAAGAGACCCAGTACTTC. Residues: CASSLAAGDYQETQYF.

The chain links TRBV19 to TRBJ2-1; D unclear. CDR1 and CDR2 (germline): LNHDA, SQIVND (reference sequence). V lost 3 bases, J lost 0 bases, and 9 bases lay in between. This CDR3 is built from 15 residues. CDR3 sequence (DNA): TGTGCCAGTAGTATGCTAGACCTCTCCTACAATGAGCAGTTCTTC. Residues: CASSMLDLSYNEQFF.

This chain connects TRBV15 to TRBJ2-5; D possibly corresponds to TRBD1 (5 bases). V was cut by 0 bases and J by 9 bases, with 17 bases left in between. The CDR3 is made up of 15 amino acids. Per germline, CDR1 LNHNV and CDR2 YYDKDF (reference sequence). CDR3 region: CATSRDRRGLGAQYF. DNA of the CDR3: TGTGCCACCAGCAGAGATCGGCGCGGCCTAGGGGCCCAGTACTTC.

The J gene is TRBJ2-1, the V gene TRBV28; the match to TRBD2 covers 16 bases. V was pared by 5 bases and J by 6 bases, with 4 bases of the junction left unmatched. The CDR3 totals 16 residues. Germline assignment: CDR1 MDHEN and CDR2 SYDVKM. The chain's CDR3 is CASSLGTSGGVNEQFF. CDR3 nucleotides: TGTGCCAGCAGTCTCGGGACTAGCGGGGGGGTCAATGAGCAGTTCTTC.

The genes are TRBV24-1 and TRBJ2-1, with 8 bases lining up with TRBD1. The CDR3 covers 15 residues. The trim removed 4 bases at V and 8 bases at J, leaving 9 bases unmatched. CDR1 KGHDR and CDR2 SFDVKD come from the germline V gene. The CDR3 loop reads CATSDYGTTGDEQFF. CDR3 nucleotides: TGTGCCACCAGTGACTACGGGACGACAGGGGATGAGCAGTTCTTC.

The chain recombines TRBV28 with TRBJ2-7; TRBD1 matches at 8 bases. This CDR3 region has 16 residues. Germline lookup yields CDR1 MDHEN and CDR2 SYDVKM. The trim removed 6 bases at V and 6 bases at J, leaving 16 bases unmatched. The CDR3 DNA reads TGTGCCAGCAGCTCCGGACAGGGCCCTCCCCAAGGCGAGCAGTACTTC. Its protein product is CASSSGQGPPQGEQYF.